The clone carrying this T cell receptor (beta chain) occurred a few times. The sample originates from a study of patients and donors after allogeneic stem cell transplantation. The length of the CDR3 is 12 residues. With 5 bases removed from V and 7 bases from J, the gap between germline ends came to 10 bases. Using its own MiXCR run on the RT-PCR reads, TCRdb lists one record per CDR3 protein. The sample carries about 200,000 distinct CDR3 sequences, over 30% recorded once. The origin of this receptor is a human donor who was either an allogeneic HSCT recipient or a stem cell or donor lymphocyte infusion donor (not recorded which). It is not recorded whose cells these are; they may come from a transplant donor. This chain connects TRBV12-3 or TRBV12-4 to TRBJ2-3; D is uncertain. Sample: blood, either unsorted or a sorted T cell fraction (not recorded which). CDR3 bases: TGTGCCAGCAGTACCGTCGCGAATACGCAGTATTTT. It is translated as CASSTVANTQYF.